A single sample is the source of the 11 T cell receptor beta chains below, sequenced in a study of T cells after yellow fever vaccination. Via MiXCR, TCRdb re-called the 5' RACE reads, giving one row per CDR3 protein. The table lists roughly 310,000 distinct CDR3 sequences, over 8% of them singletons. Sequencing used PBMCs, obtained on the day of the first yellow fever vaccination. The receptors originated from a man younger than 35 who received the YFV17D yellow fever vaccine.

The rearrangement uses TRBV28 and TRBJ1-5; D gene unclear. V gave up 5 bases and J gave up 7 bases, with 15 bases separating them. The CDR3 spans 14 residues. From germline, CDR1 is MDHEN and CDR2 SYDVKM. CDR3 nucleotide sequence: TGTGCCAGCAGTCCACATAGCGGAAGCCAGCCCCAGCATTTT. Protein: CASSPHSGSQPQHF.

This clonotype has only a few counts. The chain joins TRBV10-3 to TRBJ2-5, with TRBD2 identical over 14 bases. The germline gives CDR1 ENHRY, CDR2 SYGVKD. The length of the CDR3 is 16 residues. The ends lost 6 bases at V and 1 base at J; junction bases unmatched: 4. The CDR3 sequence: CAISAGLAGVQETQYF. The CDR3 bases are TGTGCCATCAGCGCGGGACTAGCGGGGGTCCAAGAGACCCAGTACTTC.

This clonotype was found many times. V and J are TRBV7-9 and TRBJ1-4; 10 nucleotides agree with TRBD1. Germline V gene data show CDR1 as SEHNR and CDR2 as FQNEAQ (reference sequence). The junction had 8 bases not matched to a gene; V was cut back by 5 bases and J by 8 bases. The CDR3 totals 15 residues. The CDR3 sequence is CASSVRTGGGEKLFF. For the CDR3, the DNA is TGTGCCAGCAGCGTAAGGACAGGGGGAGGCGAAAAACTGTTTTTT.

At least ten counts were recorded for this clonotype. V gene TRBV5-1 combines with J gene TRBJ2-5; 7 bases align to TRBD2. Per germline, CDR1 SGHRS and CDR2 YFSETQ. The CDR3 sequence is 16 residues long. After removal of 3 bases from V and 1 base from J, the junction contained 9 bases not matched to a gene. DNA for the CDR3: TGCGCCAGCAGCTGGGGAGCGGGGATGATCCAAGAGACCCAGTACTTC. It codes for CASSWGAGMIQETQYF.

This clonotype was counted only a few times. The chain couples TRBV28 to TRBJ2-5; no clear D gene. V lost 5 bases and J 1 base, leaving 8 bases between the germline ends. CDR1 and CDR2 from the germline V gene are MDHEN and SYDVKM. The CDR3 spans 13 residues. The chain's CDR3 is CASSKTAQETQYF. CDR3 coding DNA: TGTGCCAGCAGTAAGACGGCCCAAGAGACCCAGTACTTC.

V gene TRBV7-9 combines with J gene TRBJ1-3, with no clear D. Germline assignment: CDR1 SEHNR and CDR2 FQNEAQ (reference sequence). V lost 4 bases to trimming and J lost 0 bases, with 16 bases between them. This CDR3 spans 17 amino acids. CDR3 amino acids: CASSWAPGQSSGNTIYF. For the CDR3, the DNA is TGTGCCAGCAGCTGGGCCCCCGGGCAGTCCTCTGGAAACACCATATATTTT. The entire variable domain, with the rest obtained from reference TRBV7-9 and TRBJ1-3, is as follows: DTGVSQNPRHKITKRGQNVTFRCDPISEHNRLYWYRQTLGQGPEFLTYFQNEAQLEKSRLLSDRFSAERPKGSFSTLEIQRTEQGDSAMYLCASSWAPGQSSGNTIYFGEGSWLTVV.

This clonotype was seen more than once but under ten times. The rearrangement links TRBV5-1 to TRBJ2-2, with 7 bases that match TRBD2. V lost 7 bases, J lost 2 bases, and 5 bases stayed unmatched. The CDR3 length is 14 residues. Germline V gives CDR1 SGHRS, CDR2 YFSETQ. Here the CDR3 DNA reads TGCGCCAGCCTGAGCGGGGTAAACACCGGGGAGCTGTTTTTT. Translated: CASLSGVNTGELFF.

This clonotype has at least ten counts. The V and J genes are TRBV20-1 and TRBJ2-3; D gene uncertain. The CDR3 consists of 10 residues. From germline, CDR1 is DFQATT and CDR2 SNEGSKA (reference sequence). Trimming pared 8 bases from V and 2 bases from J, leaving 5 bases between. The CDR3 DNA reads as TGCAGTTCTACCACAGATACGCAGTATTTT. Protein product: CSSTTDTQYF.

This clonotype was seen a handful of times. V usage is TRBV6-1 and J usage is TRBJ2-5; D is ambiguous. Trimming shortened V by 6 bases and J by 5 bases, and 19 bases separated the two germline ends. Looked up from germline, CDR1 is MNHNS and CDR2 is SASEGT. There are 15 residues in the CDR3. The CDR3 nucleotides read TGTGCCAGCAGCCGAACGCGCTCCGATACGGAGACCCAGTACTTC. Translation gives CASSRTRSDTETQYF.

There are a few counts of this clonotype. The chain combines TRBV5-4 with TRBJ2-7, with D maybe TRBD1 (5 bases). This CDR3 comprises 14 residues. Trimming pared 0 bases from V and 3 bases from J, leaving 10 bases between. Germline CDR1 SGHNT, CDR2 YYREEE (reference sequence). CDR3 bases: TGTGCCAGCAGCTTGGAGGGGCAGCTCTACGAGCAGTACGTC. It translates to CASSLEGQLYEQYV.

The CDR3 nucleotides read TGTGCCAGTAGGGATGAGCGGGGCCCGGTCTACGAGCAGTACTTC. This encodes CASRDERGPVYEQYF. The chain recombines TRBV19 with TRBJ2-7, with 7 bases aligning to TRBD2. CDR3 size: 15 residues. Germline values: CDR1 LNHDA, CDR2 SQIVND (reference sequence). Losses at the gene ends were 6 bases for V and 3 bases for J; bases not matched to a gene: 11. The full variable domain, completed using reference TRBV19 and TRBJ2-7, is DGGITQSPKYLFRKEGQNVTLSCEQNLNHDAMYWYRQDPGQGLRLIYYSQIVNDFQKGDIAEGYSVSREKKESFPLTVTSAQKNPTAFYLCASRDERGPVYEQYFGPGTRLTVT.